Below, 32 T cell receptor beta chains from the same sample are listed, as sequenced in a study of T cell responses to AZD1222 COVID-19 vaccine. Using immunoSEQ multiplex PCR, the repertoire was profiled, and TCRdb retains in-frame clones only, with some absent. The sample has 150,000 to 200,000 clones; 85% to 95% are singletons. This specimen consisted of peripheral blood, obtained on day 0 of AZD1222 vaccination. These receptors all stem from an adult in good health.

V and J are TRBV30 and TRBJ1-1; 9 nucleotides line up with TRBD1. Germline V lookup: CDR1 GTSNPN, CDR2 SVGIG (reference sequence). This CDR3 is 13 amino acids long. Trimming removed 2 bases from V and 6 bases from J; junction bases left unmatched: 4. CDR3 DNA: TGTGCCTGGAGTCGCGGACAGGGGCCTGAAGCTTTCTTT. It specifies CAWSRGQGPEAFF.

V gene TRBV19 combines with J gene TRBJ1-1; 10 positions match TRBD1. CDR3 length: 14 residues. The germline V gene encodes CDR1 LNHDA and CDR2 SQIVND (reference sequence). Trimming at V came to 4 bases and at J to 5 bases, leaving 4 bases not matched to a gene. The CDR3 bases are TGTGCCAGTAGTAGACAGGGGGCGACGACTGAAGCTTTCTTT. Protein: CASSRQGATTEAFF.

In this sample, this clone turned up a few times. V usage is TRBV28 and J usage is TRBJ1-5; the D gene is possibly TRBD1 (6 bases). The CDR3 runs to 16 residues. From germline, CDR1 is MDHEN and CDR2 SYDVKM. Trimming removed 3 bases at V and 0 bases at J, with 12 bases between. This CDR3 reads CASSFPGTTSNQPQHF. The DNA of the CDR3 is TGTGCCAGCAGTTTCCCCGGGACAACTAGCAATCAGCCCCAGCATTTT.

This chain uses TRBV4-3 with TRBJ1-1; D gene unclear. There are 15 residues in the CDR3. The V end lost 0 bases, the J end lost 5 bases, and 13 bases lay between the germline ends. Germline lookup yields CDR1 LGHNA and CDR2 YSLEER. CDR3 protein: CASSQEVRVRTEAFF. The CDR3 coding sequence is TGCGCCAGCAGCCAAGAAGTACGGGTAAGGACTGAAGCTTTCTTT.

V and J are TRBV5-6 and TRBJ1-2; D unclear. The germline CDR1 and CDR2 sequences are SGHDT and YYEEEE. The CDR3 consists of 15 residues. Trimming stripped 4 bases from V and 4 bases from J, with 17 bases between. CDR3 sequence reads: CASSRDGALSYGYTF. CDR3 nucleotides: TGTGCCAGCAGCCGAGACGGAGCATTAAGCTATGGCTACACCTTC.

The chain uses TRBV10-3 and TRBJ2-4; a possible D gene is TRBD1 (5 bases). The CDR3 sequence is 17 residues long. Trimming cost V 7 bases and J 0 bases, with 19 bases left between them. The germline V gene has CDR1 ENHRY and CDR2 SYGVKD. For the CDR3, the DNA is TGTGCCATCACCAGAACTCCTACAGGTGTAGCCAAAAACATTCAGTACTTC. This gives the protein CAITRTPTGVAKNIQYF.

The V and J genes are TRBV5-6 and TRBJ2-3; TRBD1 aligns across 8 bases. The J segment lost 4 bases and the V segment lost 4 bases, leaving 5 bases of the junction unmatched. CDR1 is SGHDT and CDR2 is YYEEEE in the germline V gene. CDR3 length equals 14 residues. In DNA, the CDR3 is TGTGCCAGCAGCGCACTGACAGGGGCAGATACGCAGTATTTT. It is translated as CASSALTGADTQYF.

The gene calls are TRBV7-9 and TRBJ1-1; tentatively, D is TRBD1 (5 bases). In germline, CDR1 is SEHNR, CDR2 FQNEAQ (reference sequence). The V and J ends lost 2 bases and 1 base respectively, with 11 bases between them. The CDR3 is 15 residues long. CDR3 loop: CASSLFRGPNTEAFF. CDR3 DNA: TGTGCCAGCAGCTTATTCCGGGGACCGAACACTGAAGCTTTCTTT.

J is TRBJ1-2 and V is TRBV18; TRBD1 is a possible D gene (6 bases). CDR3 size: 15 residues. Trimming took 0 bases from V and 0 from J, leaving 8 bases between them. Germline V gene lookup returns CDR1 KGHSH and CDR2 LQKENI. As DNA, the CDR3 is TGTGCCAGCTCACCACCGAGGACAGCTAACTATGGCTACACCTTC. Amino acids: CASSPPRTANYGYTF.

CDR3 sequence reads: CASSRQSTDTQYF. The CDR3 DNA sequence: TGCGCCAGTTCCCGGCAGAGCACAGATACGCAGTATTTT. This chain joins TRBV5-1 and TRBJ2-3; no clear D. The CDR3 sequence is 13 residues long. Trimming took 8 bases from V and 0 from J, leaving 10 bases between them. Germline V gene lookup returns CDR1 SGHRS and CDR2 YFSETQ.

This chain uses TRBV18 with TRBJ1-2; D is unresolved. The CDR3 spans 14 residues. The V end was cut by 3 bases, the J end by 2 bases, with 10 bases between. CDR1 KGHSH and CDR2 LQKENI come from the germline V gene. In nucleotides, the CDR3 is TGTGCCAGCTCACCCCCTGGCCGGAACTATGGCTACACCTTC. This codes for CASSPPGRNYGYTF.

A single count supports this clone. The chain couples TRBV5-1 to TRBJ2-7; TRBD2 matches 7 bases. From germline, CDR1 is SGHRS and CDR2 YFSETQ. The CDR3 sequence is 14 residues long. The junction had 3 bases not matched to a gene; V was cut back by 0 bases and J by 3 bases. CDR3 DNA: TGCGCCAGCAGCTTGGCTAGCGGTTTCTACGAGCAGTACTTC. It encodes CASSLASGFYEQYF.

The V and J genes are TRBV14 and TRBJ2-3; possibly TRBD1 or TRBD2 for D (5 bases each). The CDR3 covers 15 residues. V dropped 0 bases and J dropped 4 bases, with 11 bases sitting between them. CDR1 is SGHDN, CDR2 FVKESK, per germline. In DNA form, the CDR3 reads TGTGCCAGCAGCCAAGATGGGGGAAGGGCAGATACGCAGTATTTT. Translating gives CASSQDGGRADTQYF.

The CDR3 DNA is TGTGCCAGCAGCACACAGGGTGCAGATACGCAGTATTTT. Its translation is CASSTQGADTQYF. The chain uses TRBV5-4 and TRBJ2-3; maybe TRBD1 (6 bases). The CDR3 extends over 13 amino acids. Germline V gene lookup returns CDR1 SGHNT and CDR2 YYREEE (reference sequence). V was clipped by 4 bases and J by 4 bases, with 10 bases between them.

The rearrangement uses TRBV24-1 and TRBJ1-5, with 7 bases aligning to TRBD1. The CDR3 is 17 residues long. CDR1 is KGHDR and CDR2 is SFDVKD in the germline V gene. Unmatched junction bases numbered 17, after V lost 7 bases and J lost 6 bases. The CDR3 DNA reads TGTGCCACCAGATTTGATGATAGACAGGGTTATTTTCAGCCCCAGCATTTT. Translating it yields CATRFDDRQGYFQPQHF.

V is TRBV7-3 and J is TRBJ2-5, with 8 bases lining up with TRBD2. V lost 0 bases, J lost 1 base, and 1 base stayed unmatched. The CDR3 covers 15 residues. From germline, CDR1 is SGHTA and CDR2 FQGTGA. CDR3 nucleotide sequence: TGTGCCAGCAGCTTAACGGGGACTAGCCAAGAGACCCAGTACTTC. Its protein is CASSLTGTSQETQYF.

This clone was seen a single time. This chain joins TRBV7-3 and TRBJ1-2; tentative D call: TRBD1 (6 bases). The length of the CDR3 is 13 residues. Per germline, CDR1 SGHTA and CDR2 FQGTGA. V was pared by 3 bases and J by 4 bases, with 9 bases between. CDR3 DNA sequence: TGTGCCAGCAGCTTCGAGGGGGTCTATGGCTACACCTTC. Translating gives CASSFEGVYGYTF.

The count of this clone is one. This chain joins TRBV19 and TRBJ1-2, with D perhaps TRBD1 (5 bases). Looked up from germline, CDR1 is LNHDA and CDR2 is SQIVND (reference sequence). The germline V and J ends were trimmed by 0 bases and 8 bases, with 19 bases remaining between them. The CDR3 consists of 16 residues. DNA of the CDR3: TGTGCCAGTAGTATAGATCTAGGTAGGGGATGGAGGGGCTACACCTTC. Its translation is CASSIDLGRGWRGYTF.

The chain links TRBV7-8 to TRBJ1-6, with D uncertain. The CDR3 consists of 16 residues. With 2 bases removed from V and 7 bases from J, the gap between germline ends came to 15 bases. Looked up from germline, CDR1 is SGHVS and CDR2 is FQNEAQ. The CDR3 spells CASSLTLSTSNSPLHF. CDR3 coding DNA: TGTGCCAGCAGCTTAACCCTATCGACGTCAAATTCACCCCTCCACTTT.

In this sample, this clone turned up once. The chain combines TRBV28 with TRBJ1-1, with 7 bases aligning to TRBD1. CDR1 is MDHEN, CDR2 SYDVKM, per germline. The V segment lost 7 bases and the J segment 3 bases; nucleotides outside the gene matches: 5. This CDR3 has 13 amino acids. CDR3 residues: CASNTGADTEAFF. The CDR3 region has the DNA TGTGCCAGCAATACAGGGGCAGACACTGAAGCTTTCTTT.

The CDR3 region has the DNA TGTGCCAGTAGTATTCAGGGGGCGAACACCATATATTTT. Translating gives CASSIQGANTIYF. The chain joins TRBV19 to TRBJ1-3; TRBD1 matches at 8 bases. Germline V gives CDR1 LNHDA, CDR2 SQIVND (reference sequence). The CDR3 is 13 residues long. V lost 3 bases to trimming and J lost 7 bases; unmatched junction nucleotides: 2.

The V gene is TRBV12-3 or TRBV12-4, the J gene TRBJ1-4; D remains ambiguous. The CDR3 runs to 13 residues. Trimming removed 8 bases at V and 3 bases at J, with 10 bases between. This CDR3 is CASCPASNEKLFF. The CDR3 region has the DNA TGTGCCAGCTGCCCGGCATCTAATGAAAAACTGTTTTTT.

The chain couples TRBV19 to TRBJ2-6; TRBD1 aligns across 10 bases. J was trimmed by 2 bases and V by 7 bases; bases with no gene match: 5. The CDR3 has 16 residues. Germline V gene data show CDR1 as LNHDA and CDR2 as SQIVND (reference sequence). CDR3 in amino acids: CASTQGQGTGANVLTF. CDR3 bases: TGTGCCAGTACCCAGGGACAGGGGACTGGGGCCAACGTCCTGACTTTC.

This chain uses TRBV5-4 with TRBJ2-7; TRBD1 agrees at 8 bases. V trimming: 3 bases; J trimming: 0 bases; junction bases outside the gene matches: 2. Germline V gene data show CDR1 as SGHNT and CDR2 as YYREEE (reference sequence). CDR3 length: 14 amino acids. The CDR3 here is CASSWGQASYEQYF. CDR3 coding DNA: TGTGCCAGCAGCTGGGGACAGGCCTCCTACGAGCAGTACTTC. Full variable domain (outside the CDR3, taken from reference TRBV5-4 and TRBJ2-7): ETGVTQSPTHLIKTRGQQVTLRCSSQSGHNTVSWYQQALGQGPQFIFQYYREEENGRGNFPPRFSGLQFPNYSSELNVNALELDDSALYLCASSWGQASYEQYFGPGTRLTVT.

The gene calls are TRBV29-1 and TRBJ2-7; 10 bases are a match to TRBD1. In germline, CDR1 is SQVTM, CDR2 ANQGSEA. The ends lost 6 bases at V and 6 bases at J; junction bases unmatched: 8. This CDR3 has 13 residues. CDR3 region: CSVAPGQGSEQYF. In DNA form, the CDR3 reads TGCAGCGTAGCCCCGGGACAGGGGAGCGAGCAGTACTTC.

The V gene is TRBV5-6, the J gene TRBJ2-3; D ambiguous. The CDR3 runs to 11 residues. V was pared by 5 bases and J by 2 bases, with 3 bases between. From germline, CDR1 is SGHDT and CDR2 YYEEEE. CDR3 DNA: TGTGCCAGCAGAAACACAGATACGCAGTATTTT. It encodes CASRNTDTQYF.

This rearrangement joins TRBV30 to TRBJ2-3; D ambiguous. Germline values: CDR1 GTSNPN, CDR2 SVGIG (reference sequence). The germline V and J ends were trimmed by 4 bases and 5 bases, with 7 bases remaining between them. The CDR3 is 11 residues long. The CDR3 bases are TGTGCCTGGACCCCCCTAGATACGCAGTATTTT. Translating it yields CAWTPLDTQYF.

This clone came up a few times. CDR3: CASSTGQGIGYTF. The DNA of the CDR3 is TGTGCCAGCAGTACAGGACAGGGGATTGGCTACACCTTC. This rearrangement joins TRBV2 to TRBJ1-2; the match to TRBD1 covers 9 bases. Germline V lookup: CDR1 SNHLY, CDR2 FYNNEI. The CDR3 spans 13 residues. V was pared by 5 bases and J by 7 bases, with 5 bases of the junction left unmatched.

The sample holds one count of this clone. V is TRBV30 and J is TRBJ1-6, with TRBD1 as a possible D gene (5 bases). Germline assignment: CDR1 GTSNPN and CDR2 SVGIG (reference sequence). The CDR3 sequence is 17 residues long. V lost 2 bases and J lost 4, with 18 bases in between. For the CDR3, the DNA is TGTGCCTGGAGTCCGGGGGTCAGGATGCCATATAATTCACCCCTCCACTTT. It translates to CAWSPGVRMPYNSPLHF.

This clone was seen only once. V and J are TRBV30 and TRBJ1-5, with D unclear. Trimming cost V 4 bases and J 0 bases, with 10 bases left between them. Germline lookup yields CDR1 GTSNPN and CDR2 SVGIG (reference sequence). The CDR3 is 14 residues long. CDR3 in amino acids: CAWNVPNSNQPQHF. The CDR3 bases are TGTGCCTGGAATGTTCCGAATAGCAATCAGCCCCAGCATTTT.

This chain links TRBV7-2 with TRBJ1-2; D is possibly TRBD1 (6 bases). V was clipped by 5 bases and J by 2 bases, with 18 bases between them. Germline V lookup: CDR1 SGHTA, CDR2 FQGNSA. This CDR3 is 16 amino acids long. The CDR3 DNA reads TGTGCCAGCAGCCCCTGGGACATAGAGGGAAACTATGGCTACACCTTC. As protein: CASSPWDIEGNYGYTF.

The CDR3 spells CASSPGGGQDQPQHF. CDR3 coding DNA: TGCGCCAGCAGCCCAGGCGGGGGACAGGATCAGCCCCAGCATTTT. This chain links TRBV5-1 with TRBJ1-5; 8 bases map to TRBD1. With 4 bases clipped from V and 5 bases from J, the junction kept 8 bases outside the gene matches. The CDR3 runs 15 residues. Germline CDR1 SGHRS, CDR2 YFSETQ.